These T cell receptor beta chains were read from a single sample in a study of T cells expressing NK-cell markers. No DNA is given; TCRdb re-called the 5' RACE reads and lists each CDR3 protein once. The sample totals around 470,000 distinct CDR3 sequences. What was sequenced was blood T cells: a sorted CD56 or NKG2C T cell subset, CD4+ or CD8+ T cells, or bulk PBMC T cells (not recorded which). The receptors originated from a woman between 45 and 60 years old in good health. Both conserved end residues are part of each CDR3. Fields, in order: V gene, J gene, CDR3 protein.

TRBV24-1	TRBJ2-1	CATSDQESYNEQFF
TRBV30	TRBJ1-2	CAWTLWGGGYTF
TRBV15	TRBJ1-1	CATTRGHDTEAFF
TRBV20-1	TRBJ2-1	CSASTRAGLPYNEQFF
TRBV20-1	TRBJ1-2	CSARQGSQIYGYTF
TRBV10-3	TRBJ2-3	CAIRNTGGGTDTQYF
TRBV2	TRBJ1-6	CASSVGTEDSPLHF
TRBV12-3/TRBV12-4	TRBJ2-5	CASSVGGVETQYF
TRBV12-3/TRBV12-4	TRBJ1-6	CASSLRAGGSPLHF
TRBV9	TRBJ2-6	CASSVLQGNSGANVLTF
TRBV6-2/TRBV6-3	TRBJ2-2	CASRNSGTWSGELFF
TRBV6-9	TRBJ2-6	CASTWGLGTPGANVLTF
TRBV2	TRBJ2-1	CASSDVAQGTVPYNEQFF
TRBV4-1	TRBJ1-2	CASSQVFPFTGGYTF
TRBV29-1	TRBJ2-3	CSVEGALAGQTDTQYF
TRBV10-3	TRBJ2-1	CAISEWEFVEQFF
TRBV7-7	TRBJ2-1	CASSLVWGVLGNEQFF
TRBV10-3	TRBJ2-1	CAISERDRPKDNEQFF
TRBV5-1	TRBJ2-2	CASRPGDTNTGELFF
TRBV25-1	TRBJ1-5	CASSGPGQSVQPQHF
TRBV20-1	TRBJ1-4	CSPRLGEKLFF
TRBV27	TRBJ2-3	CASKGWPGDTQYF
TRBV10-3	TRBJ2-1	CAITRQAHNEQFF
TRBV20-1	TRBJ1-2	CSARIGTGSYGYTF
TRBV18	TRBJ2-5	CSSSPGQGQETQYF
TRBV12-3/TRBV12-4	TRBJ2-1	CASSLGSYRGNEQFF
TRBV12-3/TRBV12-4	TRBJ1-2	CASSFDRGRSGGYTF
TRBV6-6	TRBJ2-6	CASISRWSGANVLTF
TRBV7-3	TRBJ2-2	CASSFTSSTGELFF
TRBV12-3/TRBV12-4	TRBJ1-3	CASSRRQGSGNTIYF
TRBV15	TRBJ2-5	CATSRGRTGGLKTQYF
TRBV20-1	TRBJ2-7	CSATVGPRHEQYF
TRBV5-1	TRBJ1-4	CATIRTGSTNEKLFF
TRBV6-6	TRBJ2-3	CASSTSGTRDTQYF
TRBV7-9	TRBJ2-6	CASSYAGANVLTF
TRBV4-1	TRBJ1-5	CASSQGGLDNQPQHF
TRBV27	TRBJ2-2	CASSLRGASTGELFF
TRBV6-1	TRBJ1-6	CASSELPGTGGSSYNSPLHF
TRBV12-3/TRBV12-4	TRBJ1-5	CASRRGNQPQHF
TRBV5-1	TRBJ2-5	CASSLASLAGYETQYF
TRBV5-6	TRBJ1-2	CASSSGTSGYTF
TRBV7-9	TRBJ1-6	CASSNRADNSPLHF
TRBV20-1	TRBJ1-1	CSAETGGLNTEAFF
TRBV3-1	TRBJ2-7	CASSRAPATHEQYF
TRBV29-1	TRBJ2-4	CSVAKGMSKNIQYF
TRBV4-1	TRBJ2-3	CASSQGPGQGWGHTDTQYF
TRBV4-1	TRBJ2-1	CASSQGRGTVSYNEQFF
TRBV6-5	TRBJ2-5	CASSATSGGAETQYF
TRBV4-1	TRBJ1-6	CASSQEGESSYNSPLHF
TRBV2	TRBJ2-5	CASSEGRGKETQYF
TRBV20-1	TRBJ2-5	CSARPGLAGHQYF
TRBV18	TRBJ2-1	CASSLSGANEQFF